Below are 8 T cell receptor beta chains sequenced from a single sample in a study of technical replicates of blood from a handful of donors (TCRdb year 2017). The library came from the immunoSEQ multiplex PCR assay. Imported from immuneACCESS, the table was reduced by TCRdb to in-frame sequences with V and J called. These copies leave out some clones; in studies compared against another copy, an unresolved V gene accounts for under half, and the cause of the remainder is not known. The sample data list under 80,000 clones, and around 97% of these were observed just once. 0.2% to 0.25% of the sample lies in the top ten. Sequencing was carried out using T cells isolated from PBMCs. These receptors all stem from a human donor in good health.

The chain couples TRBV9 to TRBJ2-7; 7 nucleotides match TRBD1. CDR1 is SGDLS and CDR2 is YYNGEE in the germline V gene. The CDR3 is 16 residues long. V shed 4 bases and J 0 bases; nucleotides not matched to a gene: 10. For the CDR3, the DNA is TGTGCCAGCAGCCCACAACAGGGGCATCTCTCCTACGAGCAGTACTTC. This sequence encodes CASSPQQGHLSYEQYF.

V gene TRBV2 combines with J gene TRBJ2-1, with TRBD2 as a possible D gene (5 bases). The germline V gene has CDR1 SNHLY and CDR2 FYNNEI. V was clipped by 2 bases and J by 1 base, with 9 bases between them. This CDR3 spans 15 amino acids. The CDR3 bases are TGTGCCAGCAGTGAACTAGCTTTTTCCTACAATGAGCAGTTCTTC. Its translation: CASSELAFSYNEQFF.

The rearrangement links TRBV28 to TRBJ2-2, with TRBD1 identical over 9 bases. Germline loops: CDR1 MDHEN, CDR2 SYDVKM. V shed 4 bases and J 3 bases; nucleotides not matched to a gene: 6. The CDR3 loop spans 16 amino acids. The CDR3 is CASSSSGQGYTGELFF. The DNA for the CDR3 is TGTGCCAGCAGTTCGTCGGGACAGGGTTACACCGGGGAGCTGTTTTTT.

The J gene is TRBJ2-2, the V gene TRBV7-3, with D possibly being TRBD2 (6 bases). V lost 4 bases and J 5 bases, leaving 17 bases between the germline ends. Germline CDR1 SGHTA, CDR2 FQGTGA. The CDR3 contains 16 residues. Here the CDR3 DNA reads TGTGCCAGCAGCTCGGCGGGACTCCGGACTACCGGGGAGCTGTTTTTT. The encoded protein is CASSSAGLRTTGELFF.

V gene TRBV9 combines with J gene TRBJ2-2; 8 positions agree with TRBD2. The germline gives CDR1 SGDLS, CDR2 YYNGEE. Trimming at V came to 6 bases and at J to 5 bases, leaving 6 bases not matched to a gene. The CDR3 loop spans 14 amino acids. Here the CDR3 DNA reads TGTGCCAGCACGATAAGCGGGGGTACCGGGGAGCTGTTTTTT. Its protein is CASTISGGTGELFF.

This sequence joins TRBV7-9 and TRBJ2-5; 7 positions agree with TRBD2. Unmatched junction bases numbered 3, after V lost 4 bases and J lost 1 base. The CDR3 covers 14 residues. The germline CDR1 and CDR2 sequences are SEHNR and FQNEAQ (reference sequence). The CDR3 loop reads CASSSGGTQETQYF. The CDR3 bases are TGTGCCAGCAGCTCCGGGGGGACCCAAGAGACCCAGTACTTC. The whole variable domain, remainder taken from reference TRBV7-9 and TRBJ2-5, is DTGVSQNPRHKITKRGQNVTFRCDPISEHNRLYWYRQTLGQGPEFLTYFQNEAQLEKSRLLSDRFSAERPKGSFSTLEIQRTEQGDSAMYLCASSSGGTQETQYFGPGTRLLVL.

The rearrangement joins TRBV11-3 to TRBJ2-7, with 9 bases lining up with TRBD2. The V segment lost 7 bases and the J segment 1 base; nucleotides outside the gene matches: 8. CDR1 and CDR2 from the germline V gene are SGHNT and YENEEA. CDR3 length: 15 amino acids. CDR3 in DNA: TGTGCCAGCACCAATAGCGGGGGACTTTCCTACGAGCAGTACTTC. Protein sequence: CASTNSGGLSYEQYF.

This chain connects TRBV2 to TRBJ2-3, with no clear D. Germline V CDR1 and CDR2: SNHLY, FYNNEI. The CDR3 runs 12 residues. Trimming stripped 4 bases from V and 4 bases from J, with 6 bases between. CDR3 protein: CASSGQADTQYF. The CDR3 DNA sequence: TGTGCCAGCAGTGGGCAAGCAGATACGCAGTATTTT. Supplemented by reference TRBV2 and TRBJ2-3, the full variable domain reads EPEVTQTPSHQVTQMGQEVILRCVPISNHLYFYWYRQILGQKVEFLVSFYNNEISEKSEIFDDQFSVERPDGSNFTLKIRSTKLEDSAMYFCASSGQADTQYFGPGTRLTVL.